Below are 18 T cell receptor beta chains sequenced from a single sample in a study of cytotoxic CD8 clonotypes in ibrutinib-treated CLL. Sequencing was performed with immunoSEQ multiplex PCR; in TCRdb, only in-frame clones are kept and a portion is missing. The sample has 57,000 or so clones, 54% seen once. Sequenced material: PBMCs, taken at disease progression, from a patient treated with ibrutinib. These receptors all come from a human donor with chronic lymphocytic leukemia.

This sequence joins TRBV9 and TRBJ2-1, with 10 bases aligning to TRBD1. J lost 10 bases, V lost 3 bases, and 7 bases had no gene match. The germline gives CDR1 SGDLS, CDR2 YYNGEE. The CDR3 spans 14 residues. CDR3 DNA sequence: TGTGCCAGCAGCGGGGACAGGGGATGGCGGGAGCAGTTCTTC. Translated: CASSGDRGWREQFF.

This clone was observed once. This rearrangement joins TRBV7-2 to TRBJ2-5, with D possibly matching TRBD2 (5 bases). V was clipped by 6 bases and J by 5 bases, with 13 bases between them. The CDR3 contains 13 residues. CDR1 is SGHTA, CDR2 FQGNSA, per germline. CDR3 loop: CASRPRAVETQYF. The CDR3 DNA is TGTGCCAGCAGACCCCGAGCGGTGGAGACCCAGTACTTC.

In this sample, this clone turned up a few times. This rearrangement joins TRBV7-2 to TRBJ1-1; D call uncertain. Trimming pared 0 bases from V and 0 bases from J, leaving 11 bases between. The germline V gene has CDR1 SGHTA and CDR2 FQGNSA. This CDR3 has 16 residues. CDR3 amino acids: CASSLAGSTLNTEAFF. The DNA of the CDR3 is TGTGCCAGCAGCTTAGCGGGCAGCACCCTGAACACTGAAGCTTTCTTT.

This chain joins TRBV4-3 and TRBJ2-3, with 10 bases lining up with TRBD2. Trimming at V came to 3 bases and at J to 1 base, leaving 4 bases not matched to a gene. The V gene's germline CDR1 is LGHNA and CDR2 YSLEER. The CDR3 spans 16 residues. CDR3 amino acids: CASSQAGTSGTDTQYF. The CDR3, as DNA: TGCGCCAGCAGCCAGGCCGGGACTAGCGGCACAGATACGCAGTATTTT.

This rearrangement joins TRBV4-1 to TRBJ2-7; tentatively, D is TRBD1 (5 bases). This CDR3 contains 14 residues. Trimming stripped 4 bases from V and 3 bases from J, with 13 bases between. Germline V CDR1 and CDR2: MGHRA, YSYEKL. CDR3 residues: CASSLVDSNYEQYF. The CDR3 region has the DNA TGCGCCAGCAGCCTTGTTGACAGCAACTACGAGCAGTACTTC.

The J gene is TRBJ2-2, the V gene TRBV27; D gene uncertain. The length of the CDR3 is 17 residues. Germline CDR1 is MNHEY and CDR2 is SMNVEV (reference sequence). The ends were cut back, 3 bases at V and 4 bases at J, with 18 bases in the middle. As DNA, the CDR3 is TGTGCCAGCAGTTTGGTCAAACGGAAAGCCCTCACCGGGGAGCTGTTTTTT. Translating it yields CASSLVKRKALTGELFF.

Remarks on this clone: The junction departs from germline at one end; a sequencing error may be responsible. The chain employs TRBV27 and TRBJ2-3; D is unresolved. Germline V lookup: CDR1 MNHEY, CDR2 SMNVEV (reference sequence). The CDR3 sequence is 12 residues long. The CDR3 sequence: CASSISLGTQYF. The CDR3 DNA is TGTGCCAGCAGTATATCCTTGGGTACGCAGTATTTT.

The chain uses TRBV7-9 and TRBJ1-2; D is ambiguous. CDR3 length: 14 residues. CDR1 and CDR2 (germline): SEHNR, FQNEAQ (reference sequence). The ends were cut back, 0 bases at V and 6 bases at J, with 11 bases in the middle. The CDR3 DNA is TGTGCCAGCAGCTTAGCCTTTGTGGAAAATGGCTACACCTTC. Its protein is CASSLAFVENGYTF.

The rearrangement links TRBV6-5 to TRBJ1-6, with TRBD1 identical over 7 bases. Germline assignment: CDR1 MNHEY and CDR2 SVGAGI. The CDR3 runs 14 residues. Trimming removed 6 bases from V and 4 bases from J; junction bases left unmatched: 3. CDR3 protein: CASRLGQYNSPLHF. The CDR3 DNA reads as TGTGCCAGCAGGCTGGGACAGTATAATTCACCCCTCCACTTT.

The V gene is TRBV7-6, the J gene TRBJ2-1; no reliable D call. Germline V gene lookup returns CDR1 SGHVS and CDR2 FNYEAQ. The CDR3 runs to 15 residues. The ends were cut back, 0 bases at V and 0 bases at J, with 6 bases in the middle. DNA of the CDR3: TGTGCCAGCAGCTTAGCGGAGTCCTCCTACAATGAGCAGTTCTTC. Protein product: CASSLAESSYNEQFF.

As DNA, the CDR3 is TGTGCCAGCAGCCAGATTCATCCCCCAATTTACGAGCAGTACTTC. Translation: CASSQIHPPIYEQYF. The chain links TRBV14 to TRBJ2-7; D gene uncertain. Trimming took off 3 bases at V and 4 bases at J, with 16 bases between the two ends. This CDR3 has 15 residues. Germline CDR1 reads SGHDN; CDR2 reads FVKESK.

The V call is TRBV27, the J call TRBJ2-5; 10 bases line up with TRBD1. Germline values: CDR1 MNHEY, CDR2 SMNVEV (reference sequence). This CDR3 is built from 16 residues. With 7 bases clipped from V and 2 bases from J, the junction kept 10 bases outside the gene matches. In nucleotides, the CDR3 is TGTGCCAGCATGTTGTTCGGGACAGGGGAACAAGAGACCCAGTACTTC. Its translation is CASMLFGTGEQETQYF.

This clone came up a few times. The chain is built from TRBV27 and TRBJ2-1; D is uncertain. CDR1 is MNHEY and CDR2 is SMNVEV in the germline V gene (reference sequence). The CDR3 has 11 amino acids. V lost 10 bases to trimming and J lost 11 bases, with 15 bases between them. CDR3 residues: CAIRTRRQQFF. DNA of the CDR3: TGTGCCATACGTACCAGGCGTCAGCAGTTCTTC.

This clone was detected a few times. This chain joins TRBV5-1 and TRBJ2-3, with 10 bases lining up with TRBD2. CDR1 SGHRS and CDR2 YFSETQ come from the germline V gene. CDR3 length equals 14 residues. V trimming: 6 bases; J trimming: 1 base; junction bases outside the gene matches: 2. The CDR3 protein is CASKSGRGTDTQYF. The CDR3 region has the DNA TGCGCCAGCAAGAGCGGGAGGGGCACAGATACGCAGTATTTT.

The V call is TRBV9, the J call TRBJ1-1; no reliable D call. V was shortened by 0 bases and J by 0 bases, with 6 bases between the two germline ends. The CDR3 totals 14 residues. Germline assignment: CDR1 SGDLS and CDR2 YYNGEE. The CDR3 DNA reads TGTGCCAGCAGCGTAGAGGCCATGAACACTGAAGCTTTCTTT. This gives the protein CASSVEAMNTEAFF.

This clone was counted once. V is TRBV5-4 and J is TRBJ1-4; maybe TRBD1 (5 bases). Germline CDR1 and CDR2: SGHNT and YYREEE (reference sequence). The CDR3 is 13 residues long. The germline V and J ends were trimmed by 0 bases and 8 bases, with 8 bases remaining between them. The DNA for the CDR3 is TGTGCCAGCAGCTTGGTCGGGGCCGAAAAACTGTTTTTT. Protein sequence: CASSLVGAEKLFF.

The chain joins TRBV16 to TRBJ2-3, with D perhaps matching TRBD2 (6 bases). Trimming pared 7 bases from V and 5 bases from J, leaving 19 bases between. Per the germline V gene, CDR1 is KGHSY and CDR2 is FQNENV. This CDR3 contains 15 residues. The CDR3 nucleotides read TGTGCCAGCAATGGGATCGGACGGGAGCTAGATACGCAGTATTTT. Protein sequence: CASNGIGRELDTQYF.

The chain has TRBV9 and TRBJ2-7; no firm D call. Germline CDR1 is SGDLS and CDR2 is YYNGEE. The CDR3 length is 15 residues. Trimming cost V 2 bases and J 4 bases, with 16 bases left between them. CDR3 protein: CASSVQEVPRYEQYF. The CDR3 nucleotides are TGTGCCAGCAGCGTCCAAGAGGTGCCCCGTTACGAGCAGTACTTC. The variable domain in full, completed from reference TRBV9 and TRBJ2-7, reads DSGVTQTPKHLITATGQRVTLRCSPRSGDLSVYWYQQSLDQGLQFLIQYYNGEERAKGNILERFSAQQFPDLHSELNLSSLELGDSALYFCASSVQEVPRYEQYFGPGTRLTVT.